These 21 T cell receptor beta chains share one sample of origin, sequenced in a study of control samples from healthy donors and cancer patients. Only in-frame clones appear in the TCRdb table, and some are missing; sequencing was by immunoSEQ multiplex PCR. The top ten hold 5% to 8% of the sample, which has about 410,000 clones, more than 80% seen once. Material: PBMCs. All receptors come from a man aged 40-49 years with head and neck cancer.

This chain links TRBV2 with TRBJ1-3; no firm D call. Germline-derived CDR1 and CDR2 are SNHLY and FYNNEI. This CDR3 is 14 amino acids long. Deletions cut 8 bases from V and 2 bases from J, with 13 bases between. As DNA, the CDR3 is TGTGCCAGCTTTTCGCTCATCACTGGAAACACCATATATTTT. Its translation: CASFSLITGNTIYF.

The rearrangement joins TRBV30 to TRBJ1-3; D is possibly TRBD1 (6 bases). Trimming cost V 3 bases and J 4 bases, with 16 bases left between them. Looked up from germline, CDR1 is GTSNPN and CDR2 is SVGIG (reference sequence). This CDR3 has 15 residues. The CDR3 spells CAWRDDRTGGNTIYF. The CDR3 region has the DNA TGTGCCTGGAGAGACGACAGGACGGGGGGAAACACCATATATTTT. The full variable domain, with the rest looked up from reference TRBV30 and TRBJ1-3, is SQTIHQWPATLVQPVGSPLSLECTVEGTSNPNLYWYRQAAGRGLQLLFYSVGIGQISSEVPQNLSASRPQDRQFILSSKKLLLSDSGFYLCAWRDDRTGGNTIYFGEGSWLTVV.

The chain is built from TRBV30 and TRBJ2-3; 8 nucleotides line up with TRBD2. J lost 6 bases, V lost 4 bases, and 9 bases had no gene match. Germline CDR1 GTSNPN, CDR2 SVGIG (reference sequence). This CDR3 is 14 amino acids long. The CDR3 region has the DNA TGTGCCTGGAATCCGGGGGGGCTCCACGATACGCAGTATTTT. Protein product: CAWNPGGLHDTQYF.

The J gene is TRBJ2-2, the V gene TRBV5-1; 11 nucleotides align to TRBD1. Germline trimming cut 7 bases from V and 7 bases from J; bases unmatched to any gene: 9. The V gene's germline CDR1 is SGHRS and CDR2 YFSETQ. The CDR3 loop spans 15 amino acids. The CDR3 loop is CASLGTGGTGGELFF. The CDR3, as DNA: TGCGCCAGCCTGGGGACAGGGGGGACCGGCGGGGAGCTGTTTTTT.

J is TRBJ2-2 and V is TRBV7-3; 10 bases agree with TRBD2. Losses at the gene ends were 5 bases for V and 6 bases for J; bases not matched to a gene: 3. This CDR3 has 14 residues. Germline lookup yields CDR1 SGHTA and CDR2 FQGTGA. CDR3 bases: TGTGCCAGCAGCCCGACTAGCGGGCCCGGGGAGCTGTTTTTT. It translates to CASSPTSGPGELFF.

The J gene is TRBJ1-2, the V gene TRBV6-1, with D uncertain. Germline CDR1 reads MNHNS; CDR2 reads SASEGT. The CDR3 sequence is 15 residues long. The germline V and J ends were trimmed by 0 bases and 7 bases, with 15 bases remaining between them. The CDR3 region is CASSEASGGFLGYTF. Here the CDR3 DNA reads TGTGCCAGCAGTGAAGCGAGCGGCGGCTTCCTTGGCTACACCTTC.

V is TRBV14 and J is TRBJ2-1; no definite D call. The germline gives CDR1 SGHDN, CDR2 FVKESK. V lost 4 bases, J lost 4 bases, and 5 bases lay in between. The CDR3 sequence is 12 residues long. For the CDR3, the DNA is TGTGCCAGCAGCCTTATATACAATGAGCAGTTCTTC. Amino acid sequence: CASSLIYNEQFF.

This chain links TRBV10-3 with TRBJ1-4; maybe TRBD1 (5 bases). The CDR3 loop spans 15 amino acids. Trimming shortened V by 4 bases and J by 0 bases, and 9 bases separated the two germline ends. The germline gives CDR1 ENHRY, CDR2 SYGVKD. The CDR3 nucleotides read TGTGCCATCAGTGTAATGGGGCCAACTAATGAAAAACTGTTTTTT. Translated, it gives CAISVMGPTNEKLFF.

The CDR3 coding sequence is TGTGCCAGTGCCGGGGAGCCCGGCAATGAGCAGTTCTTC. Amino acid sequence: CASAGEPGNEQFF. The genes are TRBV7-2 and TRBJ2-1; D is possibly TRBD2 (5 bases). V dropped 9 bases and J dropped 6 bases, with 15 bases sitting between them. The CDR3 has 13 residues. Germline loops: CDR1 SGHTA, CDR2 FQGNSA. The complete variable domain, with remaining parts taken from reference TRBV7-2 and TRBJ2-1, reads GAGVSQSPSNKVTEKGKDVELRCDPISGHTALYWYRQSLGQGLEFLIYFQGNSAPDKSGLPSDRFSAERTGGSVSTLTIQRTQQEDSAVYLCASAGEPGNEQFFGPGTRLTVL.

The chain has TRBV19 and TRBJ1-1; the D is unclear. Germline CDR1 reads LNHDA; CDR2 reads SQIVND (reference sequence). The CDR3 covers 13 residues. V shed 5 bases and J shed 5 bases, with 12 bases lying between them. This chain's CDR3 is CASSDFPGTEAFF. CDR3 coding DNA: TGTGCCAGTAGTGATTTTCCAGGTACTGAAGCTTTCTTT.

The CDR3 here is CASRGQGVNEQYF. The CDR3 region has the DNA TGTGCCAGCAGGGGACAGGGCGTCAACGAGCAGTACTTC. The rearrangement links TRBV25-1 to TRBJ2-7; 9 bases fit TRBD1. Germline CDR1 reads MGHDK; CDR2 reads SYGVNS. The CDR3 covers 13 residues. V shed 6 bases, J shed 5 bases, and the junction held 5 bases outside the gene matches.

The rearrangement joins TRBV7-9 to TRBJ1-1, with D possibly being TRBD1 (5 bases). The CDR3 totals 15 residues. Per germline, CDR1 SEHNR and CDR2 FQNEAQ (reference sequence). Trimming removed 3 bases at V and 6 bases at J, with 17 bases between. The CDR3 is CASSFSGLLQAEAFF. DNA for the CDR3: TGTGCCAGCAGCTTCTCGGGACTTTTACAGGCTGAAGCTTTCTTT.

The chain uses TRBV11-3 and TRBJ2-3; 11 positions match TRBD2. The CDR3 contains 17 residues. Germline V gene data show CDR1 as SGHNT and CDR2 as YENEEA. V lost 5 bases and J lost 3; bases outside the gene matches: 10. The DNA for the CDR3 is TGTGCCAGCAGCCTGGGACTGACTAGCGGGATGACAGATACGCAGTATTTT. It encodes CASSLGLTSGMTDTQYF. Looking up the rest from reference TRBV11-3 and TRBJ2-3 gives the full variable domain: EAGVVQSPRYKIIEKKQPVAFWCNPISGHNTLYWYLQNLGQGPELLIRYENEEAVDDSQLPKDRFSAERLKGVDSTLKIQPAELGDSAVYLCASSLGLTSGMTDTQYFGPGTRLTVL.

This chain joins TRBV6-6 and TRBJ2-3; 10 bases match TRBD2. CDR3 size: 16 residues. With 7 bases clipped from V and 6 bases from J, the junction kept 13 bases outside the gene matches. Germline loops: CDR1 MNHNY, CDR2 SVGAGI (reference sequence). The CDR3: CASTRGAGGVGDTQYF. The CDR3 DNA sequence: TGTGCCAGCACCCGCGGAGCGGGGGGGGTTGGGGATACGCAGTATTTT.

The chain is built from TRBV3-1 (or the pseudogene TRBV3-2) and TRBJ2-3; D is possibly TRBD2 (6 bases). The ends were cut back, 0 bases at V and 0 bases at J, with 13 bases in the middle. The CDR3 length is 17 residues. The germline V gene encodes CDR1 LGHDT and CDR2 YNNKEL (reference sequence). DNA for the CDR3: TGTGCCAGCAGCCAAGATCTTGTGCGGGACAGCACAGATACGCAGTATTTT. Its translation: CASSQDLVRDSTDTQYF.

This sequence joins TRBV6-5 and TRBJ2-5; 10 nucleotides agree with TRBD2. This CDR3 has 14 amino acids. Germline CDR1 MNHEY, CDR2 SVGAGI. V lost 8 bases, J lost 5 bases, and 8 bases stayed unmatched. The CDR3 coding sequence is TGTGCCAGCGGTCTGGTACTAGCGGGGGAGACCCAGTACTTC. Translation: CASGLVLAGETQYF.

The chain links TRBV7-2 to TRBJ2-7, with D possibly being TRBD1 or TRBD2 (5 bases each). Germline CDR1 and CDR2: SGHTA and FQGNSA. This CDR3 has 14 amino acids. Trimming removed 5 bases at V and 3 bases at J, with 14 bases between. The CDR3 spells CASSQNRDGYEQYF. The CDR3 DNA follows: TGTGCCAGCAGCCAAAATCGGGACGGCTACGAGCAGTACTTC.

The CDR3 region has the DNA TGTGCCAGCAGCCCCGGGGCCGCACCAGATACGCAGTATTTT. As protein: CASSPGAAPDTQYF. J is TRBJ2-3 and V is TRBV7-8, with D tentatively TRBD1 or TRBD2 (5 bases each). The germline V and J ends were trimmed by 5 bases and 4 bases, with 13 bases remaining between them. CDR3 length equals 14 residues. CDR1 and CDR2 from the germline V gene are SGHVS and FQNEAQ.

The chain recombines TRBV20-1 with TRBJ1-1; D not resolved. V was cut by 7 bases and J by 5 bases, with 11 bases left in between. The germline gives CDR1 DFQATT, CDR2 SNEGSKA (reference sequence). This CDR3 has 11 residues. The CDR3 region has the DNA TGCAGTGTCAGAGCGGAGACTGAAGCTTTCTTT. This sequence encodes CSVRAETEAFF.

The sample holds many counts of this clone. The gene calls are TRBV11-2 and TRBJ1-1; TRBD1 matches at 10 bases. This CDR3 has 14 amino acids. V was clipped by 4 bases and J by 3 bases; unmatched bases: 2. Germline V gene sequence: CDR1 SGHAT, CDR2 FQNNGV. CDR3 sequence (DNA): TGTGCCAGCAGCTCCGGGACAGGGGACACTGAAGCTTTCTTT. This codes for CASSSGTGDTEAFF.

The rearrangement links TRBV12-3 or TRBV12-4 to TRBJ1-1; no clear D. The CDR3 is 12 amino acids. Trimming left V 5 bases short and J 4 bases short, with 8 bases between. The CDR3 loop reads CASSKGPTEAFF. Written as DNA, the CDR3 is TGTGCCAGCAGTAAAGGGCCCACTGAAGCTTTCTTT.